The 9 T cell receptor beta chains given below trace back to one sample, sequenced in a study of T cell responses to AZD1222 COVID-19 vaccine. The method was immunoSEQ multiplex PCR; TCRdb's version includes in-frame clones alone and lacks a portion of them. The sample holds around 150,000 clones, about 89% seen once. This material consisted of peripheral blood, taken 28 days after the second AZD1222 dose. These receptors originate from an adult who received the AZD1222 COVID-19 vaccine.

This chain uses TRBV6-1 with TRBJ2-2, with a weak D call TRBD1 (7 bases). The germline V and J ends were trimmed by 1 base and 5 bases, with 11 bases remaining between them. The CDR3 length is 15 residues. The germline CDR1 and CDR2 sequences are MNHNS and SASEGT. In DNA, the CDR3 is TGTGCCAGCAGTGAAGTCAGGGGGGCTACCGGGGAGCTGTTTTTT. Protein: CASSEVRGATGELFF.

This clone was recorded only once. The CDR3: CARAGTSGAYNEQFF. The DNA for the CDR3 is TGTGCCAGAGCCGGGACTAGCGGAGCTTACAATGAGCAGTTCTTC. This chain joins TRBV2 and TRBJ2-1; 11 bases line up with TRBD2. This CDR3 contains 15 residues. Germline values: CDR1 SNHLY, CDR2 FYNNEI. V gave up 9 bases and J gave up 4 bases; unmatched junction bases: 8.

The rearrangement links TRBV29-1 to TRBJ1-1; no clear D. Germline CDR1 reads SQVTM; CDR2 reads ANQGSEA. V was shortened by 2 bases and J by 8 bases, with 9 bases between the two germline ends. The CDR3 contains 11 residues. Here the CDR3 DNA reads TGCAGCGTTGAAATGGGGAAGGAAGCTTTCTTT. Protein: CSVEMGKEAFF.

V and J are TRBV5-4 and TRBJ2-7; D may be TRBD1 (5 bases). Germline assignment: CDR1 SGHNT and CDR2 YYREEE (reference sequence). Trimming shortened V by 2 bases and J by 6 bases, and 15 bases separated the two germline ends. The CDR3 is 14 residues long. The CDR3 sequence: CASSLSGPHREQYF. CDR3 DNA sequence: TGTGCCAGCAGCTTATCAGGGCCGCATCGCGAGCAGTACTTC. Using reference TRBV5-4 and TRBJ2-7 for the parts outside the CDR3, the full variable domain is ETGVTQSPTHLIKTRGQQVTLRCSSQSGHNTVSWYQQALGQGPQFIFQYYREEENGRGNFPPRFSGLQFPNYSSELNVNALELDDSALYLCASSLSGPHREQYFGPGTRLTVT.

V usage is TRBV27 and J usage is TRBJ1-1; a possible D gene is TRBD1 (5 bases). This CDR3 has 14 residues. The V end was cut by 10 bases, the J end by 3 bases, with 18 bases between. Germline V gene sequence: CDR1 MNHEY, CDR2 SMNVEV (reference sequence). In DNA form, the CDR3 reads TGTGCCAACGCCCGGGACCGTCATGACACTGAAGCTTTCTTT. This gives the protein CANARDRHDTEAFF.

In nucleotides, the CDR3 is TGCGCCAGCAGTTGGACACCCGGAGAGACCCAGTACTTC. It codes for CASSWTPGETQYF. The chain has TRBV5-1 and TRBJ2-5, with a weak D call TRBD1 (5 bases). The CDR3 is made up of 13 amino acids. Per germline, CDR1 SGHRS and CDR2 YFSETQ. Trimming shortened V by 5 bases and J by 4 bases, and 12 bases separated the two germline ends.

The CDR3 nucleotides are TGTGCCAGCAGTCGGACTAGCGGCTCCTACAATGAGCAGTTCTTC. It is translated as CASSRTSGSYNEQFF. The chain has TRBV28 and TRBJ2-1; TRBD2 aligns across 10 bases. In germline, CDR1 is MDHEN, CDR2 SYDVKM. CDR3 length: 15 amino acids. V gave up 5 bases and J gave up 0 bases; unmatched junction bases: 1.

The CDR3 DNA sequence: TGTGCCAGTAGTATGCGGGACAGGGGGTATGGCGGGGAGCTGTTTTTT. Its translation: CASSMRDRGYGGELFF. The V and J genes are TRBV19 and TRBJ2-2; 11 bases line up with TRBD1. The germline gives CDR1 LNHDA, CDR2 SQIVND (reference sequence). Trimming cost V 3 bases and J 7 bases; bases outside gene matches: 7. This CDR3 contains 16 residues.

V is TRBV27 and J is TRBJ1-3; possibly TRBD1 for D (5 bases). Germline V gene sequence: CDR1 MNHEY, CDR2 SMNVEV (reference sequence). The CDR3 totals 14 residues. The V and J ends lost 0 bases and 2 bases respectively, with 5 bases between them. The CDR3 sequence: CASSLSRAGNTIYF. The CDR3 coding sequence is TGTGCCAGCAGTTTATCCAGGGCTGGAAACACCATATATTTT.